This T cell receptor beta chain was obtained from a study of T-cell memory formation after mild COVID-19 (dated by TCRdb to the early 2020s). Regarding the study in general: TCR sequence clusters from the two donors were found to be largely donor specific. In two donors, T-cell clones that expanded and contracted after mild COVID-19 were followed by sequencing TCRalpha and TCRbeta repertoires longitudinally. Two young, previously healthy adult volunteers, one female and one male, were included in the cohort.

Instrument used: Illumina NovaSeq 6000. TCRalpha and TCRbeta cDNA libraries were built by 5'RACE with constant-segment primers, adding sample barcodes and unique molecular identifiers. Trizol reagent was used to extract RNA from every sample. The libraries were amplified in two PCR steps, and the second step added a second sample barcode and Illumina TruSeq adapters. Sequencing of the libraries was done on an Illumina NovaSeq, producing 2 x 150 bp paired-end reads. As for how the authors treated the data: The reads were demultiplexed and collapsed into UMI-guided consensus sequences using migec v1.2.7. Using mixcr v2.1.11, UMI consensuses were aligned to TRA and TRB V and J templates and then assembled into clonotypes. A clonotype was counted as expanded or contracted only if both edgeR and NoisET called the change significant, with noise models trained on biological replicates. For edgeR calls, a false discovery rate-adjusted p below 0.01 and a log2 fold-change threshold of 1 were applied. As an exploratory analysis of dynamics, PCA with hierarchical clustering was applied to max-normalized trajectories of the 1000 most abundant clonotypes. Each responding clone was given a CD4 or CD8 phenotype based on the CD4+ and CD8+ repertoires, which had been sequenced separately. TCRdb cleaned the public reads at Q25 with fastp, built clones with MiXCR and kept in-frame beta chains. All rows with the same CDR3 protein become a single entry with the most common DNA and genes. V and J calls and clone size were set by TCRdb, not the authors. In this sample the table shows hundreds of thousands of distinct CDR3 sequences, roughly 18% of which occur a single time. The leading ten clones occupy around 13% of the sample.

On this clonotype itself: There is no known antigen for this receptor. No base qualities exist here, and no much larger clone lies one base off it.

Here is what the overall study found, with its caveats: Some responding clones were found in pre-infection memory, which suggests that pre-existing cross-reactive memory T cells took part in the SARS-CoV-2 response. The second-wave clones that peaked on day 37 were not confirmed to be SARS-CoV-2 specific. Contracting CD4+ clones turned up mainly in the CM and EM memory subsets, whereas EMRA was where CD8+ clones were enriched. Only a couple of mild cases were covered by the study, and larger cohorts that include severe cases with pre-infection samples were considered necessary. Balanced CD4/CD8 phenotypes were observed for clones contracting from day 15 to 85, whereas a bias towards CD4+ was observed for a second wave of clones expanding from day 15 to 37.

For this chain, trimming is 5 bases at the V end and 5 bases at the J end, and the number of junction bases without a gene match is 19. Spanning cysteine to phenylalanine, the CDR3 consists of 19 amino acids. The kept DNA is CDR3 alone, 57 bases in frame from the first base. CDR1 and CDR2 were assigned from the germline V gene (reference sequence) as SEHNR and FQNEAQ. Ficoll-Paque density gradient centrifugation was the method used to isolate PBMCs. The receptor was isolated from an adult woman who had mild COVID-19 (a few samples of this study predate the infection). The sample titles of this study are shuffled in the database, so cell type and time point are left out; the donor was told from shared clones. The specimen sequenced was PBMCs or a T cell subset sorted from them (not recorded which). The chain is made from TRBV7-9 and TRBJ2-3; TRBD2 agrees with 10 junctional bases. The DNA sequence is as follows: TGTGCCAGCAGCCTACGCCCCGGGACTAGCGTCGAGTGGGAAGATACGCAGTATTTT. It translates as CASSLRPGTSVEWEDTQYF.